The 25 T cell receptor beta chains given below trace back to one sample, sequenced in a study of graft-versus-host responses after intestinal transplantation. Some clones are missing from TCRdb's copy, which holds only in-frame ones; the method was immunoSEQ multiplex PCR. The data hold about 150,000 clones, with over 90% observed a single time. For these TCRs, the target antigens are not known. The input for sequencing was unstimulated CD4+ T cells sorted from spleen or lymph node cells, taken before intestinal transplant. The receptors shown here come from a human donor who received an intestinal transplant.

This clone turned up a few times. The V call is TRBV18, the J call TRBJ2-7, with D possibly called TRBD1 or TRBD2 (5 bases each). Trimming took off 3 bases at V and 5 bases at J, with 5 bases between the two ends. Germline CDR1 is KGHSH and CDR2 is LQKENI. The CDR3 runs to 11 residues. The CDR3 nucleotides read TGTGCCAGCTCACCGGGGGACGAGCAGTACTTC. Amino acids: CASSPGDEQYF.

The CDR3, as DNA: TGCGCCAGCAGCCTTACCGGGGCAAGCTCCTACAATGAGCAGTTCTTC. Protein product: CASSLTGASSYNEQFF. The V and J genes are TRBV4-1 and TRBJ2-1; D may correspond to TRBD1 or TRBD2 (5 bases each). This CDR3 is built from 16 residues. The V end was cut by 4 bases, the J end by 0 bases, with 13 bases between. Germline V CDR1 and CDR2: MGHRA, YSYEKL.

The chain combines TRBV5-8 with TRBJ1-3; no definite D call. This CDR3 has 12 amino acids. V lost 6 bases and J lost 5, with 9 bases in between. The V gene's germline CDR1 is SGHTS and CDR2 YDEGEE. The DNA for the CDR3 is TGTGCCAGCACCCGGACCCGAAACACCATATATTTT. Residues: CASTRTRNTIYF.

J is TRBJ2-2 and V is TRBV27, with 9 bases aligning to TRBD2. The CDR3 totals 17 residues. Trimming cost V 3 bases and J 2 bases; bases outside gene matches: 7. Germline assignment: CDR1 MNHEY and CDR2 SMNVEV (reference sequence). For the CDR3, the DNA is TGTGCCAGCAGTTTGTTTGCTAGCGGGACCAACACCGGGGAGCTGTTTTTT. Residues: CASSLFASGTNTGELFF.

The rearrangement links TRBV6-5 to TRBJ2-5; D may match TRBD1 or TRBD2 (5 bases each). The DNA end favors TRBJ2-7, so the J call may be wrong. This CDR3 has 14 amino acids. The V gene's germline CDR1 is MNHEY and CDR2 SVGAGI. The CDR3 sequence: CASSYRDRSYEQYF. The CDR3 DNA is TGTGCCAGCAGTTACAGGGACCGATCCTACGAGCAGTACTTC.

This clone occurred once. The rearrangement joins TRBV14 to TRBJ1-1; D may be TRBD1 (6 bases). V was cut by 2 bases and J by 1 base, with 14 bases left in between. CDR1 and CDR2 (germline): SGHDN, FVKESK. The CDR3 totals 16 residues. The CDR3 loop is CASSQFYGGGNTEAFF. The CDR3 coding sequence is TGTGCCAGCAGCCAATTCTATGGAGGGGGGAACACTGAAGCTTTCTTT.

This chain uses TRBV2 with TRBJ1-1; 7 positions match TRBD1. V lost 4 bases and J lost 4; bases outside the gene matches: 6. The germline gives CDR1 SNHLY, CDR2 FYNNEI. This CDR3 contains 14 residues. The CDR3 reads CASSVLAGGTEAFF. The CDR3 DNA sequence: TGTGCCAGCAGTGTACTCGCAGGGGGCACTGAAGCTTTCTTT.

V is TRBV15 and J is TRBJ1-5; D is unclear. Looked up from germline, CDR1 is LNHNV and CDR2 is YYDKDF (reference sequence). Trimming left V 0 bases short and J 4 bases short, with 13 bases between. This CDR3 has 16 residues. The CDR3: CATSREQAKRNQPQHF. The CDR3 region has the DNA TGTGCCACCAGCAGAGAGCAGGCCAAACGGAATCAGCCCCAGCATTTT.

V is TRBV19 and J is TRBJ1-2; no clear D. Germline CDR1 reads LNHDA; CDR2 reads SQIVND (reference sequence). With 3 bases removed from V and 6 bases from J, the gap between germline ends came to 11 bases. The CDR3 is 13 amino acids. The CDR3 here is CASSITVGNGYTF. The CDR3 coding sequence is TGTGCCAGTAGTATTACCGTAGGGAATGGCTACACCTTC.

V gene TRBV5-1 combines with J gene TRBJ2-7; tentative D call: TRBD2 (6 bases). V dropped 0 bases and J dropped 0 bases, with 13 bases sitting between them. CDR3 size: 16 residues. CDR1 is SGHRS and CDR2 is YFSETQ in the germline V gene. The CDR3: CASSLEGGISSYEQYF. The CDR3 DNA reads as TGCGCCAGCAGCTTGGAAGGCGGGATAAGCTCCTACGAGCAGTACTTC.

V is TRBV9 and J is TRBJ2-1, with TRBD2 matching over 13 bases. This CDR3 comprises 15 residues. Germline CDR1 SGDLS, CDR2 YYNGEE. Trimming removed 3 bases from V and 9 bases from J; junction bases left unmatched: 6. The DNA of the CDR3 is TGTGCCAGCAGCGCACTAGCGGGAGGGGGGAGTGAGCAGTTCTTC. Residues: CASSALAGGGSEQFF.

In DNA form, the CDR3 reads TGTGCCAGCAGGGTACAGGGTTGGAACACTGAAGCTTTCTTT. Translated: CASRVQGWNTEAFF. The chain links TRBV6-1 to TRBJ1-1; tentatively, D is TRBD1 (6 bases). Looked up from germline, CDR1 is MNHNS and CDR2 is SASEGT. The CDR3 has 14 residues. Trimming removed 6 bases from V and 1 base from J, with 12 bases in between.

The chain carries TRBV11-2 and TRBJ1-2; D remains ambiguous. Germline V gene lookup returns CDR1 SGHAT and CDR2 FQNNGV. With 5 bases removed from V and 0 bases from J, the gap between germline ends came to 10 bases. CDR3 length: 14 amino acids. CDR3 sequence: CASSPTPTNYGYTF. Written as DNA, the CDR3 is TGTGCCAGCAGCCCTACCCCCACTAACTATGGCTACACCTTC.

The chain has TRBV27 and TRBJ2-7; D is uncertain. V was cut by 2 bases and J by 3 bases, with 5 bases left in between. The germline CDR1 and CDR2 sequences are MNHEY and SMNVEV (reference sequence). The CDR3 is 12 amino acids. The CDR3 DNA reads TGTGCCAGCAGTTTACTAGGCTACGAGCAGTACTTC. Amino acids: CASSLLGYEQYF.

The rearrangement uses TRBV7-2 and TRBJ2-5, with 7 bases that match TRBD2. Trimming cost V 4 bases and J 4 bases; bases outside gene matches: 12. Germline V gene sequence: CDR1 SGHTA, CDR2 FQGNSA. This CDR3 region has 16 residues. Written as DNA, the CDR3 is TGTGCCAGCAGCTCTATGGCTCTAGCGGTCTTAGAGACCCAGTACTTC. Its translation is CASSSMALAVLETQYF.

V is TRBV5-1 and J is TRBJ2-7, with D possibly being TRBD1 (6 bases). The CDR3 is made up of 14 amino acids. V gave up 4 bases and J gave up 4 bases, with 15 bases separating them. From germline, CDR1 is SGHRS and CDR2 YFSETQ. CDR3 bases: TGCGCCAGCAGCCCAGGACAGTTTTTGTACGAGCAGTACTTC. Amino acids: CASSPGQFLYEQYF.

This chain joins TRBV6-5 and TRBJ1-5; D might be TRBD1 (5 bases). Per germline, CDR1 MNHEY and CDR2 SVGAGI. V lost 0 bases and J 2 bases, leaving 8 bases between the germline ends. This CDR3 region has 15 residues. Written as DNA, the CDR3 is TGTGCCAGCAGTTACTCACAAGGGGGCAATCAGCCCCAGCATTTT. This gives the protein CASSYSQGGNQPQHF.

The chain is built from TRBV6-1 and TRBJ1-4; possible D gene TRBD1, 5 bases. In germline, CDR1 is MNHNS, CDR2 SASEGT. Trimming pared 11 bases from V and 8 bases from J, leaving 24 bases between. This CDR3 region has 15 residues. The CDR3 nucleotides are TGTGCCGGGGGTGAGGCGTACGGCATCGAGGAAAAACTGTTTTTT. Translating it yields CAGGEAYGIEEKLFF.

In this sample, this clone turned up once. The chain has TRBV18 and TRBJ1-1; D call uncertain. Trimming took off 3 bases at V and 1 base at J, with 12 bases between the two ends. The CDR3 runs 15 residues. Germline-derived CDR1 and CDR2 are KGHSH and LQKENI. This chain's CDR3 is CASSPLTDWNTEAFF. The CDR3 DNA reads as TGTGCCAGCTCACCTCTAACAGATTGGAACACTGAAGCTTTCTTT.

The sample holds one count of this clone. The J gene is TRBJ2-7, the V gene TRBV15; a weak D match, TRBD2 (5 bases). The length of the CDR3 is 14 residues. Trimming shortened V by 1 base and J by 3 bases, and 10 bases separated the two germline ends. Per the germline V gene, CDR1 is LNHNV and CDR2 is YYDKDF (reference sequence). The CDR3 loop is CATSRVRTDYEQYF. DNA of the CDR3: TGTGCCACCAGCAGAGTGAGGACTGACTACGAGCAGTACTTC.

J is TRBJ2-3 and V is TRBV9, with TRBD1 matching 10 bases. The V and J ends lost 3 bases and 3 bases, in that order; junction bases with no gene match: 4. This CDR3 has 15 residues. Germline CDR1 SGDLS, CDR2 YYNGEE. The CDR3 coding sequence is TGTGCCAGCAGCGGACAGGGGGCAAGGACAGATACGCAGTATTTT. Amino acids: CASSGQGARTDTQYF.

V gene TRBV6-5 combines with J gene TRBJ1-3; D gene uncertain. Per germline, CDR1 MNHEY and CDR2 SVGAGI. V was trimmed by 0 bases and J by 2 bases, leaving 8 bases between them. The CDR3 contains 15 residues. The CDR3 loop is CASSYSPETGNTIYF. Written as DNA, the CDR3 is TGTGCCAGCAGTTACTCACCCGAAACTGGAAACACCATATATTTT.

A word on this clone: Other DNA sequences in the same sample also yield this CDR3. The V and J genes are TRBV4-3 and TRBJ1-2, with D unresolved. The germline V gene encodes CDR1 LGHNA and CDR2 YSLEER. The CDR3 runs to 15 residues. The V end lost 0 bases, the J end lost 0 bases, and 8 bases lay between the germline ends. The CDR3 DNA reads TGCGCCAGCAGCCAAGACTGGGCGGCTAACTATGGCTACACCTTC. Its translation is CASSQDWAANYGYTF.

The chain carries TRBV9 and TRBJ2-7; 10 bases agree with TRBD1. Germline V gives CDR1 SGDLS, CDR2 YYNGEE. The trim removed 2 bases at V and 3 bases at J, leaving 5 bases unmatched. The CDR3 totals 15 residues. DNA of the CDR3: TGTGCCAGCAGCGTTGACAGGGGGCCAGGCTACGAGCAGTACTTC. Translated: CASSVDRGPGYEQYF.

V usage is TRBV28 and J usage is TRBJ1-1; a weak D match, TRBD1 (5 bases). CDR1 and CDR2 (germline): MDHEN, SYDVKM. Between the trimmed V and J ends, which lost 2 bases and 10 bases, there was a span of 17 bases. There are 14 residues in the CDR3. The CDR3 loop reads CASSLPPRGAGAFF. The CDR3 DNA is TGTGCCAGCAGTTTACCCCCGAGGGGAGCTGGAGCTTTCTTT.